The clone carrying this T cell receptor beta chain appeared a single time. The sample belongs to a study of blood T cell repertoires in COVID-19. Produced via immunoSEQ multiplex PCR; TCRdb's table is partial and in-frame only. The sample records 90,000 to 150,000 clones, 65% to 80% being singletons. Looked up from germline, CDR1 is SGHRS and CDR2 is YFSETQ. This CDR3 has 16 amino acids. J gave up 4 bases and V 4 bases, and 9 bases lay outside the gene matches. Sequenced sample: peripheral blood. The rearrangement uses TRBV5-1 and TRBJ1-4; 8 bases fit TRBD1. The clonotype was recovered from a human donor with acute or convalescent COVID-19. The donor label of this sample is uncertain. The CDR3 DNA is TGCGCCAGCAGCCCGGGGACAGGCACACATAATGAAAAACTGTTTTTT. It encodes CASSPGTGTHNEKLFF.